Shown below are 16 T cell receptor beta chains from a single sample sequenced in a study of patients and donors after allogeneic stem cell transplantation. MiXCR was run by TCRdb on the RT-PCR reads, yielding one entry per CDR3 protein. The table records about 160,000 distinct CDR3 sequences, about two fifths of them present only once. Sequencing was done on a sample of blood, either unsorted or a sorted T cell fraction (not recorded which). These receptors all stem from a human donor who was either an allogeneic HSCT recipient or a stem cell or donor lymphocyte infusion donor (not recorded which). It is not recorded whose cells these are; they may come from a transplant donor.

This chain joins TRBV19 and TRBJ1-1; no definite D call. V was pared by 3 bases and J by 8 bases, with 10 bases between. Germline-derived CDR1 and CDR2 are LNHDA and SQIVND (reference sequence). The CDR3 loop spans 12 amino acids. The CDR3 region is CASSMVGIEAFF. The CDR3 coding sequence is TGTGCCAGTAGTATGGTCGGGATCGAAGCTTTCTTT.

This clonotype was observed a handful of times. The chain joins TRBV28 to TRBJ1-6, with D hard to call. Germline V gene sequence: CDR1 MDHEN, CDR2 SYDVKM. The CDR3 sequence is 16 residues long. Trimming shortened V by 6 bases and J by 0 bases, and 12 bases separated the two germline ends. CDR3 in amino acids: CASRRVSSSYNSPLHF. The CDR3 DNA reads TGTGCCAGCAGGAGGGTATCGAGCTCCTATAATTCACCCCTCCACTTT.

J is TRBJ2-2 and V is TRBV29-1; 13 bases line up with TRBD2. In germline, CDR1 is SQVTM, CDR2 ANQGSEA. This CDR3 is built from 17 residues. J gave up 4 bases and V 4 bases, and 9 bases lay outside the gene matches. In DNA, the CDR3 is TGCAGCGTTGGAATGAGACTAGCGGGGGGTCGCACCGGGGAGCTGTTTTTT. Translating gives CSVGMRLAGGRTGELFF.

The sample holds a few counts of this clonotype. The gene calls are TRBV29-1 and TRBJ1-4; 7 bases agree with TRBD1. Germline CDR1 and CDR2: SQVTM and ANQGSEA. This CDR3 has 13 amino acids. The trim removed 5 bases at V and 6 bases at J, leaving 6 bases unmatched. CDR3 coding DNA: TGCAGCGTTCTCGGGCAGGGGGATGAAAAACTGTTTTTT. Protein product: CSVLGQGDEKLFF.

This clonotype has more than one count but fewer than ten. This chain uses TRBV10-3 with TRBJ2-7; 11 nucleotides match TRBD1. The junction had 6 bases not matched to a gene; V was cut back by 10 bases and J by 7 bases. The V gene's germline CDR1 is ENHRY and CDR2 SYGVKD. The CDR3 is made up of 12 amino acids. In DNA, the CDR3 is TGTGCCACCGGACAGGGGGCCTGGGAGCAGTACGTC. This sequence encodes CATGQGAWEQYV.

This clonotype was seen just once. This rearrangement joins TRBV7-2 to TRBJ2-1, with 8 bases lining up with TRBD2. The CDR3 contains 15 residues. Germline V gene data show CDR1 as SGHTA and CDR2 as FQGNSA. V dropped 1 base and J dropped 5; count of bases not matched to a gene: 4. CDR3 residues: CASSLVTSANNEQFF. The CDR3 DNA reads as TGTGCCAGCAGCTTAGTGACTAGCGCCAACAATGAGCAGTTCTTC.

The rearrangement links TRBV20-1 to TRBJ1-1; no firm D call. Trimming removed 8 bases from V and 1 base from J, with 11 bases in between. The CDR3 sequence is 12 residues long. Germline CDR1 DFQATT, CDR2 SNEGSKA (reference sequence). DNA for the CDR3: TGCAGTTGGGATCGTACGAACACTGAAGCTTTCTTT. This codes for CSWDRTNTEAFF.

This chain joins TRBV12-3 or TRBV12-4 and TRBJ1-2; D is unclear. V lost 4 bases, J lost 10 bases, and 13 bases lay in between. This CDR3 region has 12 residues. Here the CDR3 DNA reads TGTGCCAGCAGTTCGCAGGAAAGGGTCTACACCTTC. It translates to CASSSQERVYTF.

Only a few counts were recorded for this clonotype. This sequence joins TRBV7-2 and TRBJ2-1; D is undetermined. Trimming took 2 bases from V and 2 from J, leaving 13 bases between them. The germline gives CDR1 SGHTA, CDR2 FQGNSA. The CDR3 sequence is 16 residues long. Here the CDR3 DNA reads TGTGCCAGCAGCTTATACCTGGAGCTTCCCTACAATGAGCAGTTCTTC. Its protein is CASSLYLELPYNEQFF.

V gene TRBV12-3 or TRBV12-4 combines with J gene TRBJ1-2; D may be TRBD1 (6 bases). V was clipped by 5 bases and J by 0 bases, with 13 bases between them. This CDR3 contains 15 residues. The CDR3 sequence: CASSPRTAPNYGYTF. Written as DNA, the CDR3 is TGTGCCAGCAGTCCTCGGACAGCGCCTAACTATGGCTACACCTTC.

Ten or more counts support this clonotype. V gene TRBV4-2 combines with J gene TRBJ1-2; tentative D call: TRBD1 (5 bases). The germline V gene encodes CDR1 LGHNA and CDR2 YNFKEQ. The CDR3 loop spans 14 amino acids. Trimming pared 1 base from V and 5 bases from J, leaving 11 bases between. This CDR3 is CASSQAGLNYGYTF. The CDR3 DNA reads as TGTGCCAGCAGCCAAGCGGGGCTGAATTATGGCTACACCTTC.

The chain is built from TRBV25-1 and TRBJ1-4; perhaps TRBD1 as D (5 bases). CDR3 length: 14 residues. V lost 6 bases and J lost 8, with 16 bases in between. Germline values: CDR1 MGHDK, CDR2 SYGVNS. As DNA, the CDR3 is TGTGCCAGCAGCCGGGGAGGGGTTCGGGAAAAACTGTTTTTT. As protein: CASSRGGVREKLFF.

The V gene is TRBV5-5, the J gene TRBJ1-5; no clear D. Per the germline V gene, CDR1 is SGHKS and CDR2 is YYEKEE (reference sequence). V was shortened by 5 bases and J by 1 base, with 10 bases between the two germline ends. This CDR3 has 14 amino acids. The CDR3 reads CASRRVGSNQPQHF. In DNA, the CDR3 is TGTGCCAGCAGGCGGGTTGGAAGCAATCAGCCCCAGCATTTT.

This chain uses TRBV7-6 with TRBJ1-1; no reliable D call. V was trimmed by 1 base and J by 0 bases, leaving 12 bases between them. The CDR3 contains 16 residues. Germline CDR1 and CDR2: SGHVS and FNYEAQ. The DNA for the CDR3 is TGTGCCAGCAGCTTAGGATCATTCGGGGTGAACACTGAAGCTTTCTTT. It encodes CASSLGSFGVNTEAFF.

This clonotype turned up a few times. The V call is TRBV12-3 or TRBV12-4, the J call TRBJ2-5; D gene ambiguous. V was pared by 5 bases and J by 4 bases, with 14 bases between. The CDR3 has 14 residues. The CDR3 protein is CASSPQAWGETQYF. As DNA, the CDR3 is TGTGCCAGCAGTCCCCAAGCGTGGGGAGAGACCCAGTACTTC.

The rearrangement uses TRBV6-2 or TRBV6-3 and TRBJ1-3; no definite D call. This CDR3 comprises 12 residues. Deletions cut 6 bases from V and 0 bases from J, with 3 bases between. The V gene's germline CDR1 is MNHEY and CDR2 SVGEGT. CDR3 DNA: TGTGCCAGCAGACCCTCTGGAAACACCATATATTTT. Its protein product is CASRPSGNTIYF.